This TCR beta chain emerged from a study of T-cell reconstitution after alpha-beta-depleted transplantation in children. Findings and limits, study-wide: Counts and diversity of T cells one year after transplant came mostly from newly produced T cells. There were some patients whose high TCRbeta diversity at day 60 came from surviving recipient T cells and thymic progenitors. Approximately two months post-transplant, alpha-beta T cells reportedly originated from several hundred expanded graft clones.

The library targeted TCRbeta and was prepared with unique molecular identifiers. TCRdb recomputed calls from the PCR reads with MiXCR, one row per CDR3 protein. Here the sample spans about 980,000 distinct CDR3 sequences, about 31% being singletons. Worth noting for this clonotype: Antigen: not known.

The germline V and J ends were trimmed by 4 bases and 3 bases, with 19 bases remaining between them. CDR1 is SGHVS and CDR2 is FNYEAQ in the germline V gene. The CDR3 has 16 residues. Sequenced here: PBMCs, mostly from graft donor cells, sampled 360 days after TCRalphabeta/CD19-depleted stem cell transplant. This sequence originates from a boy under three years old who had a stem cell transplant for SCID, so the T cells may come from the graft donor. V usage is TRBV7-6 and J usage is TRBJ2-7; D is perhaps TRBD1 or TRBD2 (5 bases each). CDR3 amino acids: CASSSTSGTAYYEQYF. For the CDR3, the DNA is TGTGCCAGCAGCTCCACCTCCGGGACGGCTTACTACGAGCAGTACTTC.